These 24 T cell receptor beta chains were sequenced from one sample in a study of cytomegalovirus exposure and HLA in healthy donors. It was with 60 Vbeta and 13 Jbeta primers that the PCR ran. Assay: immunoSEQ multiplex PCR; the TCRdb copy retains only in-frame clones and omits some. Of 170,000 or so clones listed, under 85% are singletons. The sequenced sample was PBMCs. These receptors came from a man aged 18 to 30 in good health and CMV-seronegative.

The chain joins TRBV29-1 to TRBJ2-5, with D maybe TRBD1 (5 bases). Trimming stripped 4 bases from V and 2 bases from J, with 11 bases between. Germline-derived CDR1 and CDR2 are SQVTM and ANQGSEA. The CDR3 runs 13 residues. CDR3 sequence reads: CSVAGGAQETQYF. The DNA of the CDR3 is TGCAGCGTTGCAGGTGGGGCACAAGAGACCCAGTACTTC.

CDR3 residues: CASSPQVEQYF. The CDR3 nucleotides read TGTGCCAGCAGCCCACAGGTCGAGCAGTACTTC. V is TRBV11-2 and J is TRBJ2-7; TRBD1 might be the D (5 bases). Germline values: CDR1 SGHAT, CDR2 FQNNGV. Trimming took off 5 bases at V and 6 bases at J, with 8 bases between the two ends. This CDR3 spans 11 amino acids.

V and J are TRBV12-5 and TRBJ1-2; TRBD1 matches 8 bases. The CDR3 consists of 13 residues. Per the germline V gene, CDR1 is LGHNT and CDR2 is FRNRAP. J gave up 5 bases and V 6 bases, and 5 bases lay outside the gene matches. The CDR3 sequence: CASGSTGGYGYTF. The CDR3 nucleotides read TGTGCTAGTGGCAGTACAGGGGGTTATGGCTACACCTTC.

Here the CDR3 DNA reads TGTGCCACCAGCAGTCCGGGACTAGCGGATTACAATGAGCAGTTCTTC. Amino acid sequence: CATSSPGLADYNEQFF. The rearrangement joins TRBV15 to TRBJ2-1, with 11 bases lining up with TRBD2. J gave up 4 bases and V 3 bases, and 5 bases lay outside the gene matches. Looked up from germline, CDR1 is LNHNV and CDR2 is YYDKDF (reference sequence). The CDR3 is 16 amino acids. The full variable domain, completed using reference TRBV15 and TRBJ2-1, is DAMVIQNPRYQVTQFGKPVTLSCSQTLNHNVMYWYQQKSSQAPKLLFHYYDKDFNNEADTPDNFQSRRPNTSFCFLDIRSPGLGDTAMYLCATSSPGLADYNEQFFGPGTRLTVL.

J is TRBJ1-2 and V is TRBV5-1; no definite D call. Trimming cost V 0 bases and J 3 bases, with 12 bases left between them. The CDR3 contains 15 residues. The germline CDR1 and CDR2 sequences are SGHRS and YFSETQ. CDR3 protein: CASSLAWAVDYGYTF. The DNA of the CDR3 is TGCGCCAGCAGCTTGGCCTGGGCAGTCGACTATGGCTACACCTTC.

The V call is TRBV18, the J call TRBJ2-2, with 10 bases fitting TRBD2. J gave up 4 bases and V 2 bases, and 13 bases lay outside the gene matches. Germline values: CDR1 KGHSH, CDR2 LQKENI. This CDR3 is 19 amino acids long. CDR3 region: CASSPTIPLAGKPTGELFF. The DNA of the CDR3 is TGTGCCAGCTCACCAACGATCCCACTAGCGGGAAAACCCACCGGGGAGCTGTTTTTT.

The gene calls are TRBV5-4 and TRBJ2-1, with D possibly being TRBD2 (5 bases). The V gene lost 0 bases and the J gene lost 7 bases, with 8 bases spanning the gap. The germline V gene encodes CDR1 SGHNT and CDR2 YYREEE (reference sequence). This CDR3 contains 13 residues. CDR3 in amino acids: CASSLVAGNEQFF. Written as DNA, the CDR3 is TGTGCCAGCAGCTTGGTGGCGGGTAATGAGCAGTTCTTC. Full variable domain (outside the CDR3, taken from reference TRBV5-4 and TRBJ2-1): ETGVTQSPTHLIKTRGQQVTLRCSSQSGHNTVSWYQQALGQGPQFIFQYYREEENGRGNFPPRFSGLQFPNYSSELNVNALELDDSALYLCASSLVAGNEQFFGPGTRLTVL.

The rearrangement links TRBV5-1 to TRBJ2-5, with 8 nucleotides matching TRBD1. CDR1 SGHRS and CDR2 YFSETQ come from the germline V gene. Unmatched junction bases numbered 10, after V lost 5 bases and J lost 4 bases. This CDR3 region has 15 residues. The CDR3 region has the DNA TGCGCCAGCAGTCGGAGACAGGGGTCGGGAGAGACCCAGTACTTC. Amino acids: CASSRRQGSGETQYF.

This clone has just a few counts. V gene TRBV7-6 combines with J gene TRBJ2-2, with 9 positions matching TRBD1. Germline V gene lookup returns CDR1 SGHVS and CDR2 FNYEAQ. This CDR3 has 19 amino acids. Trimming took 10 bases from V and 0 from J; bases not matched to a gene: 18. The CDR3 loop reads CATRLLRSGQGTNTGELFF. Here the CDR3 DNA reads TGTGCCACCCGACTACTTAGGAGCGGACAGGGGACGAACACCGGGGAGCTGTTTTTT.

The J gene is TRBJ1-1, the V gene TRBV29-1; D uncertain. The V gene's germline CDR1 is SQVTM and CDR2 ANQGSEA. The CDR3 has 12 amino acids. V lost 1 base and J 5 bases, leaving 8 bases between the germline ends. CDR3 in amino acids: CSVEGLATEAFF. CDR3 DNA sequence: TGCAGCGTTGAAGGATTGGCAACTGAAGCTTTCTTT.

The J gene is TRBJ2-2, the V gene TRBV7-3; 10 nucleotides match TRBD2. V was pared by 5 bases and J by 7 bases, with 10 bases of the junction left unmatched. This CDR3 comprises 16 residues. Germline lookup yields CDR1 SGHTA and CDR2 FQGTGA. In nucleotides, the CDR3 is TGTGCCAGCAGCCAGGGGACTAGCGCGGTACACGGGGAGCTGTTTTTT. It is translated as CASSQGTSAVHGELFF.

The CDR3 here is CASGGQGRDGTF. CDR3 nucleotides: TGTGCCAGCGGGGGCCAGGGACGGGATGGCACCTTC. The chain combines TRBV27 with TRBJ1-2, with D perhaps TRBD1 (6 bases). The V and J ends lost 8 bases and 13 bases respectively, with 20 bases between them. Germline V CDR1 and CDR2: MNHEY, SMNVEV (reference sequence). The CDR3 is made up of 12 amino acids.

This clone appeared a few times. V and J are TRBV6-5 and TRBJ1-1; the D is unclear. Deletions cut 6 bases from V and 1 base from J, with 9 bases between. The germline V gene has CDR1 MNHEY and CDR2 SVGAGI. This CDR3 comprises 13 residues. CDR3 bases: TGTGCCAGCAGCTATGTAGAGAACACTGAAGCTTTCTTT. Residues: CASSYVENTEAFF.

The V and J genes are TRBV7-9 and TRBJ1-1, with 8 positions matching TRBD1. CDR3 length: 15 amino acids. The V segment lost 5 bases and the J segment 3 bases; nucleotides outside the gene matches: 8. Per the germline V gene, CDR1 is SEHNR and CDR2 is FQNEAQ (reference sequence). The DNA for the CDR3 is TGTGCCAGCAGCCCCACAGGGGGATTTGACACTGAAGCTTTCTTT. Protein product: CASSPTGGFDTEAFF. Based on the CDR3 plus reference TRBV7-9 and TRBJ1-1, the full variable domain is DTGVSQNPRHKITKRGQNVTFRCDPISEHNRLYWYRQTLGQGPEFLTYFQNEAQLEKSRLLSDRFSAERPKGSFSTLEIQRTEQGDSAMYLCASSPTGGFDTEAFFGQGTRLTVV.

The chain carries TRBV28 and TRBJ2-7; 8 bases agree with TRBD2. This CDR3 spans 14 amino acids. Trimming cost V 5 bases and J 1 base; bases outside gene matches: 4. CDR1 MDHEN and CDR2 SYDVKM come from the germline V gene. CDR3 sequence reads: CASSPTSESYEQYF. The CDR3 nucleotides are TGTGCCAGCAGTCCGACTAGCGAGTCCTACGAGCAGTACTTC.

The V gene is TRBV28, the J gene TRBJ2-5, with D perhaps TRBD1 (6 bases). The CDR3 spans 15 residues. Germline V gene data show CDR1 as MDHEN and CDR2 as SYDVKM. The V gene lost 3 bases and the J gene lost 3 bases, with 14 bases spanning the gap. The DNA of the CDR3 is TGTGCCAGCAGTTTCTCACCAGGGGAAAAAGAGACCCAGTACTTC. Its protein is CASSFSPGEKETQYF.

The V call is TRBV28, the J call TRBJ2-5; D unresolved. Looked up from germline, CDR1 is MDHEN and CDR2 is SYDVKM. The CDR3 loop spans 12 amino acids. V lost 5 bases, J lost 6 bases, and 10 bases lay in between. DNA of the CDR3: TGTGCCAGCAGTACCCCAAACAAGACCCAGTACTTC. This translates into CASSTPNKTQYF.

The chain has TRBV18 and TRBJ1-1, with 9 bases identical to TRBD1. This CDR3 has 17 amino acids. Germline-derived CDR1 and CDR2 are KGHSH and LQKENI. V lost 3 bases, J lost 3 bases, and 11 bases stayed unmatched. CDR3 nucleotide sequence: TGTGCCAGCTCACCCCGGAGACAGGGGGGTATGGACACTGAAGCTTTCTTT. The encoded protein is CASSPRRQGGMDTEAFF.

The V gene is TRBV28, the J gene TRBJ1-4; 10 nucleotides line up with TRBD1. The CDR3 sequence is 16 residues long. Trimming removed 5 bases from V and 6 bases from J; junction bases left unmatched: 9. CDR1 is MDHEN and CDR2 is SYDVKM in the germline V gene. CDR3: CASSLLTGGNDEKLFF. CDR3 coding DNA: TGTGCCAGCAGTCTCCTGACAGGGGGCAACGATGAAAAACTGTTTTTT.

The V and J genes are TRBV5-1 and TRBJ2-7, with TRBD1 matching 10 bases. CDR3 length: 18 amino acids. V lost 4 bases to trimming and J lost 2 bases; unmatched junction nucleotides: 15. Looked up from germline, CDR1 is SGHRS and CDR2 is YFSETQ. CDR3 nucleotides: TGCGCCAGCAGCCCCTCCGGGACAGGGGCACTGTTTACCTACGAGCAGTACTTC. This gives the protein CASSPSGTGALFTYEQYF.

This chain joins TRBV7-2 and TRBJ2-5, with TRBD2 matching 7 bases. TRBJ2-7 matches the DNA end more closely, so the J call is doubtful. This CDR3 has 15 amino acids. Germline CDR1 is SGHTA and CDR2 is FQGNSA. DNA for the CDR3: TGTGCCAGCAGCTTGGTAGGCGGGAGAGAATACGAGCAGTACTTC. This gives the protein CASSLVGGREYEQYF.

The chain couples TRBV5-8 to TRBJ1-1, with 10 bases identical to TRBD1. Trimming took 4 bases from V and 0 from J; bases not matched to a gene: 6. Germline V gene data show CDR1 as SGHTS and CDR2 as YDEGEE. The CDR3 is 16 amino acids. In nucleotides, the CDR3 is TGTGCCAGCAGCCTCGGACAGGGGGGGGTGAACACTGAAGCTTTCTTT. This encodes CASSLGQGGVNTEAFF.

This chain joins TRBV14 and TRBJ1-2; 7 nucleotides match TRBD1. This CDR3 has 14 residues. The V gene end was trimmed by 2 bases and the J gene end by 4 bases; junction bases not matched to a gene: 4. Germline V gene lookup returns CDR1 SGHDN and CDR2 FVKESK. The DNA for the CDR3 is TGTGCCAGCAGCCAATATGGGACAGTCTATGGCTACACCTTC. The encoded protein is CASSQYGTVYGYTF.

CDR3 nucleotide sequence: TGTGCCAGCGGTCCCGGGGTCGTTTCTGAAGCTTTCTTT. As protein: CASGPGVVSEAFF. V and J are TRBV2 and TRBJ1-1; D gene ambiguous. Between the trimmed V and J ends, which lost 8 bases and 6 bases, there was a span of 16 bases. Germline V gives CDR1 SNHLY, CDR2 FYNNEI. This CDR3 has 13 residues. The whole variable domain, remainder taken from reference TRBV2 and TRBJ1-1, is EPEVTQTPSHQVTQMGQEVILRCVPISNHLYFYWYRQILGQKVEFLVSFYNNEISEKSEIFDDQFSVERPDGSNFTLKIRSTKLEDSAMYFCASGPGVVSEAFFGQGTRLTVV.